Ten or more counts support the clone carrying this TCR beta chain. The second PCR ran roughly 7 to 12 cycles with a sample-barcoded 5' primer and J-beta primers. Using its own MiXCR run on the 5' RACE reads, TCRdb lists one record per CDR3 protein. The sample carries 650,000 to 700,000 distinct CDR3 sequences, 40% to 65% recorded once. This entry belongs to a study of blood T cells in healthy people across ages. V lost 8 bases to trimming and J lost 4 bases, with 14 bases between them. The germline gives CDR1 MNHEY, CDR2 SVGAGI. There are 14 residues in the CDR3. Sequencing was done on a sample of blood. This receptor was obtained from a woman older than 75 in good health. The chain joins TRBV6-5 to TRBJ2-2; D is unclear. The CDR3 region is CASRTHLSTGELFF. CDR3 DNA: TGTGCCAGCCGGACCCACTTGAGCACCGGGGAGCTGTTTTTT.